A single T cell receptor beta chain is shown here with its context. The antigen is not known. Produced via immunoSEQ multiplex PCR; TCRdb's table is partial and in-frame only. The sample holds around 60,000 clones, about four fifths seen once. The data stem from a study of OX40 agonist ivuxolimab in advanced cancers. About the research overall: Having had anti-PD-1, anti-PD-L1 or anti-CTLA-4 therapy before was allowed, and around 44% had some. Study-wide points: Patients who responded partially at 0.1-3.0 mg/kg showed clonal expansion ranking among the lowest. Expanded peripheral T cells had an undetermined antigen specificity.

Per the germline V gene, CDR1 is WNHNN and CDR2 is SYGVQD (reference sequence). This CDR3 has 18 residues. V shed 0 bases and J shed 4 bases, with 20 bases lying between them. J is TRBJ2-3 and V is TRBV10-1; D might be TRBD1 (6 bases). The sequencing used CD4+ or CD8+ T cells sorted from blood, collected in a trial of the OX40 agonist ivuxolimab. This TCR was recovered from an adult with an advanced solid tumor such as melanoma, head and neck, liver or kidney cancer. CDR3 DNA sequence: TGCGCCAGCAGTGAGTCGAGTAAAAAACAGGGCGACTCAGATACGCAGTATTTT. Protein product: CASSESSKKQGDSDTQYF.